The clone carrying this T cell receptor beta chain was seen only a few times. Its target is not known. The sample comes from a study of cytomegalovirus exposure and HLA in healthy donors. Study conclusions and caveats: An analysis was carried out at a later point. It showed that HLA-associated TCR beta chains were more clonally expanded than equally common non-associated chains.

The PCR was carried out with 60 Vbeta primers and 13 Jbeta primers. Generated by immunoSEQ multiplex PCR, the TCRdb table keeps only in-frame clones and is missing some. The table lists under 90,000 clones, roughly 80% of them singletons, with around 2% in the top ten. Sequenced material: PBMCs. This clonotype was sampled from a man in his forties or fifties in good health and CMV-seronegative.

The CDR3 DNA reads as TGTGCCAGCAGTCTGCAGGGGTCAGACTACGAGCAGTACTTC. Its translation: CASSLQGSDYEQYF. The chain links TRBV27 to TRBJ2-7, with D possibly matching TRBD1 (6 bases). The germline gives CDR1 MNHEY, CDR2 SMNVEV (reference sequence). This CDR3 contains 14 residues. V was trimmed by 5 bases and J by 3 bases, leaving 14 bases between them.